This TCR beta chain was recovered during a study of blood T cells in healthy people across ages. Study-level results: Total diversity from one million sequenced T cells was likely underestimated.

Using a J-beta primer mix together with a sample-barcoded 5' primer, a second PCR was run for roughly 7 to 11 cycles. Carrying 12 random nucleotides, a template-switch adaptor labeled each individual cDNA molecule. TCRdb passed the 5' RACE reads through MiXCR, listing each CDR3 protein once. This table has under 2 million distinct CDR3 sequences, roughly 30% appearing once. The V gene lost 6 bases and the J gene lost 3 bases, with 14 bases spanning the gap. There are 14 residues in the CDR3. Germline assignment: CDR1 LNHDA and CDR2 SQIVND (reference sequence). As concerns this clonotype: What it binds is unknown.

J is TRBJ1-1 and V is TRBV19; D is perhaps TRBD1 (5 bases). Sequencing input: blood. This TCR was recovered from a woman aged 30 to 39 in good health. CDR3 DNA sequence: TGTGCCAGTAGCCTACAGGAAGGCTACACTGAAGCTTTCTTT. Translating gives CASSLQEGYTEAFF.